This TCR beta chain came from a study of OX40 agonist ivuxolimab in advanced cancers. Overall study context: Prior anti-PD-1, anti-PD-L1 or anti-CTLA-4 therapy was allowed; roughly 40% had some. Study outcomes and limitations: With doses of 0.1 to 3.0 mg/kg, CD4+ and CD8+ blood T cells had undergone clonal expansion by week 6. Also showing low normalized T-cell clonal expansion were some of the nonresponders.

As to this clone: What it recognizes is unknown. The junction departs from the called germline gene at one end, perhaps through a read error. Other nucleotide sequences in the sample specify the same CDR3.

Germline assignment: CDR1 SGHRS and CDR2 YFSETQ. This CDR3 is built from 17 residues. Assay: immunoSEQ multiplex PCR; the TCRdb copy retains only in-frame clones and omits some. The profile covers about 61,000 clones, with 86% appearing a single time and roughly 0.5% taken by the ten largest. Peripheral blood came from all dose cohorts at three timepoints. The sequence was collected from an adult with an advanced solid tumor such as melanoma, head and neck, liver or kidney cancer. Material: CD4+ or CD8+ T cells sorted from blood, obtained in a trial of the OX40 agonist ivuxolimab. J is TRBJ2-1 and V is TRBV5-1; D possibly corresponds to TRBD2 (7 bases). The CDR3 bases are TGCGCCAGTAGCTCGCGACTTGGACTAGGGGGAACCAATGAGCAGTTCTTC. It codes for CASSSRLGLGGTNEQFF.